The 16 T cell receptor beta chains below all came from one sample that was sequenced in a study of naive and memory T cell subsets. Both TRBC1 and TRBC2 were covered by a beta constant-region primer of two equimolar oligonucleotides. Ligated cDNA was amplified by four rounds of PCR with nested alpha and beta constant-region primers and SP2. TCRdb processed the UMI-ligation and nested PCR reads anew with MiXCR; each CDR3 protein has one entry. The table lists about 22,000 distinct CDR3 sequences, approximately 8.8% of them singletons, with approximately 22% in the top ten. The sample comprised central memory CD8+ T cells from blood. The receptors come from a human donor in good health.

J is TRBJ2-3 and V is TRBV24-1; TRBD2 matches at 8 bases. The V gene end was trimmed by 5 bases and the J gene end by 2 bases; junction bases not matched to a gene: 5. CDR1 is KGHDR and CDR2 is SFDVKD in the germline V gene. The CDR3 extends over 15 amino acids. The CDR3 coding sequence is TGTGCCACCAGTGGTCGGGAGGGCCTCACAGATACGCAGTATTTT. Amino acids: CATSGREGLTDTQYF.

V and J are TRBV29-1 and TRBJ2-2; D not resolved. The CDR3 spans 13 residues. The ends were cut back, 2 bases at V and 2 bases at J, with 6 bases in the middle. The germline V gene encodes CDR1 SQVTM and CDR2 ANQGSEA. The CDR3 sequence: CSVESDNTGELFF. In DNA, the CDR3 is TGCAGCGTTGAATCAGACAACACCGGGGAGCTGTTTTTT.

The sample holds many counts of this clonotype. This chain uses TRBV2 with TRBJ2-7, with 12 nucleotides matching TRBD2. V dropped 6 bases and J dropped 2; count of bases not matched to a gene: 8. The CDR3 runs to 16 residues. Germline V gene data show CDR1 as SNHLY and CDR2 as FYNNEI. CDR3 amino acids: CASSPRTSGVTYEQYF. The CDR3 bases are TGTGCCAGCAGCCCCCGGACTAGCGGGGTCACCTACGAGCAGTACTTC.

This clonotype was observed at least ten times. The chain recombines TRBV25-1 with TRBJ2-7; D perhaps matches TRBD1 (6 bases). This CDR3 spans 14 amino acids. The germline gives CDR1 MGHDK, CDR2 SYGVNS. V was trimmed by 1 base and J by 3 bases, leaving 10 bases between them. The CDR3 DNA follows: TGTGCCAGCAGTGAATTAACAGGGAACTACGAGCAGTACTTC. The encoded protein is CASSELTGNYEQYF.

This chain connects TRBV7-9 to TRBJ2-5; 8 bases are shared with TRBD1. The germline V gene has CDR1 SEHNR and CDR2 FQNEAQ (reference sequence). This CDR3 has 15 residues. V gave up 6 bases and J gave up 5 bases; unmatched junction bases: 11. The CDR3 nucleotides are TGTGCCAGCAGAACGACAGGGGAGGAGGCGGAGACCCAGTACTTC. Translated, it gives CASRTTGEEAETQYF.

In this sample, this clonotype is medium-sized. The chain employs TRBV30 and TRBJ2-1, with D tentatively TRBD2 (5 bases). CDR1 and CDR2 from the germline V gene are GTSNPN and SVGIG (reference sequence). Deletions cut 2 bases from V and 9 bases from J, with 8 bases between. The CDR3 length is 11 residues. The chain's CDR3 is CAWSFGGEQFF. CDR3 DNA: TGTGCCTGGAGTTTTGGAGGTGAGCAGTTCTTC.

The chain couples TRBV29-1 to TRBJ2-2; D could derive from TRBD1 or TRBD2 (6 bases each). In germline, CDR1 is SQVTM, CDR2 ANQGSEA. V was pared by 3 bases and J by 5 bases, with 10 bases between. The CDR3 loop spans 13 amino acids. In DNA, the CDR3 is TGCAGCGTTGACGGGGGCGATACCGGGGAGCTGTTTTTT. Encoded protein: CSVDGGDTGELFF.

This clonotype was found a few times. The chain has TRBV4-2 and TRBJ2-1, with a possible D match to TRBD2 (6 bases). V gave up 0 bases and J gave up 2 bases, with 14 bases separating them. Germline-derived CDR1 and CDR2 are LGHNA and YNFKEQ. The CDR3 is 17 amino acids. The CDR3 DNA reads TGTGCCAGCAGCCAAGATCAGTCGGGAGCGGCCTACAATGAGCAGTTCTTC. Translating it yields CASSQDQSGAAYNEQFF.

The V gene is TRBV4-3, the J gene TRBJ2-3, with D tentatively TRBD2 (5 bases). Germline V gene lookup returns CDR1 LGHNA and CDR2 YSLEER. The V end lost 0 bases, the J end lost 3 bases, and 19 bases lay between the germline ends. This CDR3 is built from 18 residues. The CDR3 nucleotides are TGCGCCAGCAGCCAAGAAAGTCTTTCAGAACTAGTTACAGATACGCAGTATTTT. This codes for CASSQESLSELVTDTQYF.

This clonotype was recorded at least ten times. This chain connects TRBV6-1 to TRBJ2-5; tentative D call: TRBD2 (6 bases). This CDR3 comprises 16 residues. Germline V gives CDR1 MNHNS, CDR2 SASEGT. Trimming left V 2 bases short and J 5 bases short, with 18 bases between. Here the CDR3 DNA reads TGTGCCAGCAGTGAATTCGGGACTCAGGTGGGGGAGACCCAGTACTTC. It is translated as CASSEFGTQVGETQYF.

This clonotype was seen a few times. The rearrangement links TRBV7-9 to TRBJ2-6; D remains ambiguous. V was cut by 5 bases and J by 0 bases, with 8 bases left in between. In germline, CDR1 is SEHNR, CDR2 FQNEAQ (reference sequence). The CDR3 is made up of 15 amino acids. CDR3 loop: CASSPKSSGANVLTF. CDR3 DNA sequence: TGTGCCAGCAGCCCAAAGAGCTCTGGGGCCAACGTCCTGACTTTC. The entire variable domain, with the rest obtained from reference TRBV7-9 and TRBJ2-6, is as follows: DTGVSQNPRHKITKRGQNVTFRCDPISEHNRLYWYRQTLGQGPEFLTYFQNEAQLEKSRLLSDRFSAERPKGSFSTLEIQRTEQGDSAMYLCASSPKSSGANVLTFGAGSRLTVL.

The chain joins TRBV6-6 to TRBJ1-1; D perhaps matches TRBD1 (5 bases). Trimming stripped 8 bases from V and 6 bases from J, with 13 bases between. CDR3 size: 12 residues. In germline, CDR1 is MNHNY, CDR2 SVGAGI (reference sequence). The DNA of the CDR3 is TGTGCCAGCCACTACGGGGCTGCTGAAGCTTTCTTT. Protein sequence: CASHYGAAEAFF.

At least ten counts were recorded for this clonotype. The chain uses TRBV19 and TRBJ2-1; a possible D gene is TRBD1 (6 bases). Germline V CDR1 and CDR2: LNHDA, SQIVND (reference sequence). The length of the CDR3 is 15 residues. V was clipped by 5 bases and J by 2 bases, with 13 bases between them. The CDR3 sequence: CASSLSGTTYNEQFF. CDR3 in DNA: TGTGCCAGTAGTCTCTCCGGGACAACCTACAATGAGCAGTTCTTC.

This clonotype is medium-sized within its sample. The chain uses TRBV20-1 and TRBJ2-3; 15 bases fit TRBD2. The CDR3 has 20 residues. The ends lost 0 bases at V and 0 bases at J; junction bases unmatched: 10. CDR1 is DFQATT and CDR2 is SNEGSKA in the germline V gene (reference sequence). CDR3 loop: CSARDLRGTSGRLSTDTQYF. The CDR3 nucleotides are TGCAGTGCTAGAGATCTTCGCGGGACTAGCGGGAGGCTCAGCACAGATACGCAGTATTTT.

This clonotype was detected many times. The chain employs TRBV3-1 and TRBJ2-5; D not resolved. The ends were cut back, 1 base at V and 0 bases at J, with 9 bases in the middle. Germline V gives CDR1 LGHDT, CDR2 YNNKEL (reference sequence). This CDR3 comprises 15 residues. CDR3 DNA sequence: TGTGCCAGCAGCCAAGTGTTGGCGTACCAAGAGACCCAGTACTTC. Residues: CASSQVLAYQETQYF.

The table lists this clonotype with many counts. The V call is TRBV4-3, the J call TRBJ2-6; D gene uncertain. Germline V CDR1 and CDR2: LGHNA, YSLEER. The CDR3 contains 17 residues. V was cut by 0 bases and J by 0 bases, with 9 bases left in between. The CDR3 protein is CASSQDGSFSGANVLTF. The CDR3 DNA reads as TGCGCCAGCAGCCAAGATGGATCCTTCTCTGGGGCCAACGTCCTGACTTTC.